Sequencing of this T cell receptor (beta chain) was carried out in a study of human T cells and chemical hapten exposure. From germline, CDR1 is SGHAT and CDR2 FQNNGV. The J segment lost 8 bases and the V segment lost 4 bases, leaving 10 bases of the junction unmatched. CDR3 length: 14 residues. Via MiXCR, TCRdb re-called the RACE reads, giving one row per CDR3 protein. The sample shows about 290,000 distinct CDR3 sequences, approximately 7.5% of them seen only once. This clonotype was seen more than once but under ten times. Time point described: pre-sensitization, week 0. Indicated treatment: therapeutic diphenylcyclopropenone sensitization with weekly scalp DPC.

The TCR sequence derives from a man aged 18 to 30 with alopecia areata. Some clones in this sample may be carry-over from other donors' samples. The chain carries TRBV11-2 and TRBJ1-2; 7 bases are a match to TRBD1. Sample: whole blood, taken in connection with sensitization to the hapten diphenylcyclopropenone (DPC). The CDR3 bases are TGTGCCAGCAGCTCCTCCGGCGGAGGGGGCGGCTACACCTTC. As protein: CASSSSGGGGGYTF.